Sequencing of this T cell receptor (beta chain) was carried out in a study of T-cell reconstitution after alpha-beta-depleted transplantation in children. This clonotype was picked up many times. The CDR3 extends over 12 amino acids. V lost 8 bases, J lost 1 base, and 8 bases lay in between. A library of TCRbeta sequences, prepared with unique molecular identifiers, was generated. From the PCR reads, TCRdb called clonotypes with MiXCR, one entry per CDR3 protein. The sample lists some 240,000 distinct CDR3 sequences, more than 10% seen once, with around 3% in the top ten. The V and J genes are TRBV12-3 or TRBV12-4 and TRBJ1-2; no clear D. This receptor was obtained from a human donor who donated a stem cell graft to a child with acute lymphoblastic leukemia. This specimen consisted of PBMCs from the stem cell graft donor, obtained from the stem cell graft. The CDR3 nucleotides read TGTGCCAGCGGTTCAGATAACTATGGCTACACCTTC. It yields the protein CASGSDNYGYTF.